This T cell receptor (beta chain) was sequenced during a study of blood T cell repertoires in COVID-19. Study background: Spain, Italy and the United States supplied samples that represented acute and convalescent COVID-19.

In the original analysis: Scientists estimated how many nucleated cells there were by amplifying reference gene primers. The data were produced by immunoSEQ multiplex PCR, yet TCRdb's version contains in-frame clones alone and is incomplete. Clone size and V and J calls were adopted from that table, with D and trimming inferred from the DNA. This table holds approximately 160,000 clones, roughly 84% found once. Recovered Cohort 3 donors showed two negative PCRs, clearance, or symptom resolution. With V trimmed by 5 bases and J by 4 bases, 3 bases remained unmatched. CDR1 is MNHEY, CDR2 SVGAGI, per germline. This CDR3 is built from 14 residues.

Sequenced material: PBMCs or T cells enriched from blood (not recorded which). The sequence was obtained from a woman between 45 and 60 years old who had recovered from COVID-19. This sequence joins TRBV6-5 and TRBJ1-5; 9 bases agree with TRBD1. In DNA form, the CDR3 reads TGTGCCAGCAGTCCCGGGACAGGGAATCAGCCCCAGCATTTT. Translating it yields CASSPGTGNQPQHF.